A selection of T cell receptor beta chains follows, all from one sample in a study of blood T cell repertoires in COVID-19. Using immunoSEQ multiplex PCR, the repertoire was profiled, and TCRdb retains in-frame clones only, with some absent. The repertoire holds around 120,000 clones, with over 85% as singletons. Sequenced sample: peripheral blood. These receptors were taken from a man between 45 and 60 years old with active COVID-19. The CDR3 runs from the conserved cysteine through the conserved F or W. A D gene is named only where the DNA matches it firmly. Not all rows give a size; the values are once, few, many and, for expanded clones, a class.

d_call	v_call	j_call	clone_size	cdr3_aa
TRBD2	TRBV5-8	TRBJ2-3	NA	CASSLGGVSLGTDTQYF
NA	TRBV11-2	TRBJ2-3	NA	CASRSGTSTDTQYF
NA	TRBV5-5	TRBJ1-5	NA	CASSLVLLSNQPQHF
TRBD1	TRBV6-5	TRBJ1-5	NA	CASSYTRDSNQPQHF
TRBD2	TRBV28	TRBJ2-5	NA	CASRDSGRGGGTQYF
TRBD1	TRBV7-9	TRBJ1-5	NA	CASSSGQVVSRPQHF
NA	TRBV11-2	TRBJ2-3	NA	CASTPSTDTQYF
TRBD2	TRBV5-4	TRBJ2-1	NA	CASSFRRGRGNEQFF
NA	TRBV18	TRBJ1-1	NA	CASSYTMQMNTEAFF
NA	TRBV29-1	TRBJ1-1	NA	CSGGQMNTEAFF
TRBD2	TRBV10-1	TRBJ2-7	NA	CASNQLAGAVLREQYF
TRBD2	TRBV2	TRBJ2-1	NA	CASRASGFYNEQFF
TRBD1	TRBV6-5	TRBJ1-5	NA	CASRQQGAGNQPQHF
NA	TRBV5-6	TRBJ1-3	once	CASRGGALPSGNTIYF
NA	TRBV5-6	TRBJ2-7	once	CASSRLYEQYF
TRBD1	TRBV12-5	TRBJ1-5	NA	CASGLGGTNQPQHF
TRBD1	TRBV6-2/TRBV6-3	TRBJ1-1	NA	CASSKRGRIEAFF
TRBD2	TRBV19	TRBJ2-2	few	CASSGRAGTGELFF
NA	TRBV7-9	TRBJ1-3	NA	CASSLSYSGNTIYF
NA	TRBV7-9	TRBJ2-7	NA	CASSGVRTYEQYF
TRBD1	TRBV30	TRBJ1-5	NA	CAWSGGQGISNQPQHF
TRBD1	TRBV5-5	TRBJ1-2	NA	CASSPKTGAGPNYGYTF
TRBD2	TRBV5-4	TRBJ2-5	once	CASSLWGGETQYF
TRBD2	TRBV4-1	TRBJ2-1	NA	CASSPPTSGLWDEQFF
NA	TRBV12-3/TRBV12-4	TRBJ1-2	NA	CATWTERDGYTF
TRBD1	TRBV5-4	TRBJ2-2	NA	CASKTGGGYTGELFF